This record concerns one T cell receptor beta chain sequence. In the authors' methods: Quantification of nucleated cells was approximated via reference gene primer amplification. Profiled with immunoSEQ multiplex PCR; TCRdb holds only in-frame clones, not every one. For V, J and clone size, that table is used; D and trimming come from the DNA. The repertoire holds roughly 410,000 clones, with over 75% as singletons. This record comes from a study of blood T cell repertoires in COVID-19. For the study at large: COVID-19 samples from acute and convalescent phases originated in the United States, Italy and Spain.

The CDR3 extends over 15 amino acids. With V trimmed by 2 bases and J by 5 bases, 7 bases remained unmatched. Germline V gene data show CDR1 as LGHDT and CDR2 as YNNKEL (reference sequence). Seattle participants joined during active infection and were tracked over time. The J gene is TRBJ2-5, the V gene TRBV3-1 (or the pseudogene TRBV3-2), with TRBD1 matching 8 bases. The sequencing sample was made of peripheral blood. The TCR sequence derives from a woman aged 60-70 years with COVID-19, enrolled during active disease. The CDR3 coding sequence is TGTGCCAGCAGCCAATCAGGGGGCATCGGTGAGACCCAGTACTTC. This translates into CASSQSGGIGETQYF.